The T cell receptor (beta chain) under discussion was sequenced for a study of early T cells in non-severe SARS-CoV-2 infection. As for the study in general: Sequencing of bulk RNA from unsorted whole blood was done, without chain pairing. General study points: The VDJdb matching leaned toward anti-spike CD8 responses and overlooked private and CD4 specificities.

Unique molecular identifiers were added to individual cDNA molecules. TCRdb recomputed calls from the 5' RACE reads with MiXCR, one row per CDR3 protein. The sample holds around 99,000 distinct CDR3 sequences, 16% seen once. This clonotype was observed a few times. The antigen remains undetermined. CDR1 and CDR2 (germline): SEHNR, FQNEAQ (reference sequence). This CDR3 contains 18 residues. V lost 5 bases and J 6 bases, leaving 28 bases between the germline ends. The TCR was taken from an adult who was a healthcare worker with PCR-confirmed SARS-CoV-2 infection or an uninfected control (not recorded which). This sample comprised whole blood, obtained at baseline. The J gene is TRBJ1-1, the V gene TRBV7-9; weak D call: TRBD1 (5 bases). The CDR3 bases are TGTGCCAGCAGCCTTTCTCTCCTCCGGGCCCCGCGGGGGGCTGAAGCTTTCTTT. It specifies CASSLSLLRAPRGAEAFF. The entire variable domain, with the rest obtained from reference TRBV7-9 and TRBJ1-1, is as follows: DTGVSQNPRHKITKRGQNVTFRCDPISEHNRLYWYRQTLGQGPEFLTYFQNEAQLEKSRLLSDRFSAERPKGSFSTLEIQRTEQGDSAMYLCASSLSLLRAPRGAEAFFGQGTRLTVV.